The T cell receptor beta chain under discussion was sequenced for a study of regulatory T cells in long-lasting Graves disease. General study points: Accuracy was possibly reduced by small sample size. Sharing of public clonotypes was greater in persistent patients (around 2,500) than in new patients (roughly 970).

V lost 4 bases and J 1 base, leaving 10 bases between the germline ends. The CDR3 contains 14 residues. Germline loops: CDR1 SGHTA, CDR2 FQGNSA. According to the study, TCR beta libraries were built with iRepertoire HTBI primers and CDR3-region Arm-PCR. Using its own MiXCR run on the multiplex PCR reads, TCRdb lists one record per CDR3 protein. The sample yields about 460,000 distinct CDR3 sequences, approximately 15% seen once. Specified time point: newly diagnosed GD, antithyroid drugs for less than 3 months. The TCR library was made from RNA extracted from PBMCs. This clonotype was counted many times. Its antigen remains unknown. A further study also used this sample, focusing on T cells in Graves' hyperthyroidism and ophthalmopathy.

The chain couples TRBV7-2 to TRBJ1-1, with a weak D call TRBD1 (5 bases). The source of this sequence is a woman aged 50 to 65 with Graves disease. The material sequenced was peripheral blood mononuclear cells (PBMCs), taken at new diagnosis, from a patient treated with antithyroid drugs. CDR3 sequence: CASSSRDGNTEAFF. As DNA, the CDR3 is TGTGCCAGCAGCTCCCGGGACGGGAACACTGAAGCTTTCTTT.